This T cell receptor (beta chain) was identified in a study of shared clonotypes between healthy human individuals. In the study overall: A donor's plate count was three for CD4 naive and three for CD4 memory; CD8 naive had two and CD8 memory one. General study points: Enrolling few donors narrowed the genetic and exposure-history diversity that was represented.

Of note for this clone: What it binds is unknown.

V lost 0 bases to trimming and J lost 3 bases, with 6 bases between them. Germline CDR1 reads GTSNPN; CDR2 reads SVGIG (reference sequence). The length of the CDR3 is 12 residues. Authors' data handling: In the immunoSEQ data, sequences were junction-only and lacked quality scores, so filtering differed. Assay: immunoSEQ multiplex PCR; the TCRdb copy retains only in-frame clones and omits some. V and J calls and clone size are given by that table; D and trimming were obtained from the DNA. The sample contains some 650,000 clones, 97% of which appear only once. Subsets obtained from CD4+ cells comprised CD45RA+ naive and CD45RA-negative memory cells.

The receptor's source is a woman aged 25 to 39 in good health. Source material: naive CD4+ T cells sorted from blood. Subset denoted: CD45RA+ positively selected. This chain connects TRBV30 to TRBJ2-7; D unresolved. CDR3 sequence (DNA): TGTGCCTGGAGTGTGCCTAACTACGAGCAGTACTTC. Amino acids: CAWSVPNYEQYF.